What follows describes a single T cell receptor beta chain. This clonotype appeared many times. Its antigen is currently not known. Within one base of it there is no much larger clone, and no base qualities were kept. V is reduced by 5 bases and J by 0 bases, leaving a spacing of 5 bases between them. Looking up the germline V gene yields CDR1 SGHVS and CDR2 FQNEAQ. The CDR3 sequence holds 13 residues, the cysteine and phenylalanine included. The read is trimmed to its CDR3 DNA, 39 bases read in frame from base 1. This record belongs to a study of regulatory T cells in long-lasting Graves disease (dated by TCRdb to about 2021). Background for the entire study: Patients with newly diagnosed Graves' disease had been on antithyroid drugs for under 3 months. TCR sequencing covered around 13 persistent and around 20 newly diagnosed Graves' disease patients, around 33 samples in total. The study was registered as a clinical trial and conducted in China. This study used TCR sequencing and RNA sequencing of peripheral blood to compare persistent Graves' disease patients against newly diagnosed Graves' disease patients. Paper-wide results and their limitations: Patients with persistent disease shared more public clonotypes (around 3,000) than newly diagnosed patients did (nearly 1,000). Sequencing and analysis were restricted to the TCR beta chain. Preferential use of TRBV28, TRBJ1-2 and TRBJ2-5 was observed in persistent disease, whereas TRBV20-1 and TRBJ2-1 were favored in newly diagnosed disease. The authors acknowledged the small sample size as a limitation that may reduce accuracy. Only peripheral blood was studied, because thyroid tissue, the primary lesion, was inaccessible. Persistent Graves' disease patients showed lower TCR Shannon entropy and fewer highly expanded clones than newly diagnosed patients, suggesting clonal expansion.

To prepare the library, multiplex PCR was applied. Instrument used: Illumina HiSeq 4000. CDR3 regions were amplified by Arm-PCR with iRepertoire HTBI primers to construct TCR beta libraries. Before sequencing, the PCR products went through gel purification. Concerning the study's data processing: Gene usage analysis of CDR3 amino acid clonotypes used the 62 TRBV and more than 13 TRBJ segments found across samples. COPE and FqMerger were used to merge the filtered high-quality paired reads into contigs. BLAST was used to align contigs to IMGT TRBV, TRBD and TRBJ reference genes, with CDR3 defined following IMGT. Highly expanded clones were defined as clonotypes with a frequency above 0.1%. Repertoire diversity was measured by Shannon entropy, and V-J evenness by the Gini coefficient. Public clonotypes were defined as clonotypes shared by more than one individual. TCRdb passed the public sequencing reads through fastp at Q25 and MiXCR, retaining productive beta sequences. Each record represents a unique CDR3 protein, reported with the most common genes and DNA among its rows. It is TCRdb's table, rather than the study itself, that gives the V and J calls and clone size. A total of more than 350,000 distinct CDR3 sequences appear in this sample, about 16% of them only once. Roughly 17% of the sample is in the top ten clones.

Interpreted using the paper, the time point label stands for: newly diagnosed GD, antithyroid drugs for less than 3 months. For both TCR sequencing and RNA sequencing, RNA was extracted from PBMCs in TRIzol. Graves' disease was diagnosed according to American Thyroid Association guidelines. Patients for the study were recruited at an endocrinology department in Xi'an, China. Each patient gave roughly 8.4 milliliters of peripheral blood, collected in an EDTA anticoagulant tube. Ficoll Paque Plus density gradient separation was used to isolate PBMCs, and no further T cell sorting was performed. RNA quality was checked with an Agilent 2100 Bioanalyzer and agarose gel, and concentration with a NanoDrop 2000. These data were likewise used in another study, on T cells in Graves' hyperthyroidism and ophthalmopathy. Per the second study: Graves' hyperthyroidism was defined as stable when no progression to ophthalmopathy occurred over 18 months of follow-up. Hyperthyroidism patients were aged 18 to 65 years and newly diagnosed, with disease duration of less than 2 months. The study excluded patients with uncontrolled infections, other autoimmune diseases, pregnancy or lactation. Clinical symptoms, serum thyroxine and TRAb, thyroid ultrasound, and orbital computed tomography formed the basis for the diagnoses. The first round of RT-PCR for the TCR CDR3 was performed with the HTBI primer set and the Qiagen OneStep RT-PCR kit. Blood samples also contained most of the expanded thyroid clonotypes (frequency above 0.001), which suggests that blood repertoires may reflect thyroid immune responses. In cross-validation, a model built on a 13 V-J signature told ophthalmopathy apart from stable hyperthyroidism with over 85% sensitivity and about 81% specificity, and in testing the same model reached 80%/75%. During validation, the model predicted progression to ophthalmopathy a median of about 6.3 months ahead of onset, with almost 71% sensitivity and 72% to 80% specificity. To identify distinguishing TCR V-J signatures, a discovery cohort of about 100 patients was used, comprising 40 to 45 with Graves' ophthalmopathy and about 59 with stable Graves' hyperthyroidism. Whether ophthalmopathy could be predicted prospectively was tested in an independent validation cohort made up of 18 hyperthyroidism patients plus 17 patients who later progressed to ophthalmopathy. For training and testing, the 100 or so patients in the discovery cohort were randomly divided in a 7:3 ratio. The study also compared thyroid tissue and blood T-cell repertoires from roughly six Graves' hyperthyroidism patients. Following sampling, methimazole starting at 30 mg daily was given to hyperthyroidism patients, and high-dose intravenous methylprednisolone was given to ophthalmopathy patients. The libraries were constructed in a second round of multiplex PCR and then size-selected and purified. Sequencing of the libraries was done on an Illumina HiSeq2000 using paired-end 100 bp reads. SOAPnuke was used to process the raw data, with reads discarded if the reads contained adapters or uncalled bases, had a mean Phred below 15, or lacked an exact constant-primer or identifier match. COPE v1.2.5 was used to merge the high-quality paired reads, and each unique nucleotide sequence was defined as a clonotype. Clonotypes were aligned to IMGT TRBV, TRBD and TRBJ reference segments using MiTCR v1.1. The analysis was restricted to V-J combinations with a frequency above 0.0001, which together covered roughly 99% of the repertoires. The TCS score was defined as the ratio of F50 (clonal expansion) to E x V (chaos), calculated using BLOSUM62-based TCRdist between CDR3 peptides within each V-J. Welch's t-statistics and random forest reduced approximately 520 V-J features to fewer than 15, which were used in a naive Bayes classifier (R e1071). No statistical method was used to fix the sample size in advance, and group allocation was not hidden from the investigators. The paper reports TCR Vbeta CDR3 sequencing of 130 to 150 peripheral blood samples: some 41 ophthalmopathy, roughly 74 hyperthyroidism and around 17 progressor patients.

This specimen consisted of peripheral blood mononuclear cells (PBMCs), obtained at new diagnosis, from a patient treated with antithyroid drugs. This clonotype was obtained from a woman between 25 and 40 years old with Graves disease. Donor details come from another sample of the same person, matched by shared clones. The chain links TRBV7-8 with TRBJ1-5, with the D gene not clear enough to name. The DNA is as follows: TGTGCCAGCAGCGGTGCTAGCAATCAGCCCCAGCATTTT. Translated, this gives CASSGASNQPQHF.